The 24 T cell receptor beta chains presented below share a single source sample, sequenced in a study of blood T cell repertoires in COVID-19. Data came from immunoSEQ multiplex PCR; TCRdb stores just in-frame clones and leaves some out. Found here are about 280,000 clones, approximately 90% of them singletons; the top ten hold 2.5% to 3%. Material for sequencing was PBMCs or T cells enriched from blood (not recorded which). The receptors originated from a middle-aged man who had been exposed to COVID-19.

The V and J genes are TRBV6-1 and TRBJ1-2; possibly TRBD1 for D (6 bases). Germline V gene lookup returns CDR1 MNHNS and CDR2 SASEGT. This CDR3 is built from 15 residues. V lost 0 bases to trimming and J lost 4 bases, with 12 bases between them. The CDR3 DNA reads as TGTGCCAGCAGTGAAGCGGCGGGGGCAGGCTATGGCTACACCTTC. Amino acid sequence: CASSEAAGAGYGYTF.

A note on this clone: This specimen includes other DNA sequences encoding the same CDR3. CDR3 bases: TGTGCCAGCAGCGAATCTTGGGGACAGGGCTACGAGCAGTACTTC. Translating gives CASSESWGQGYEQYF. V gene TRBV3-1 (or the pseudogene TRBV3-2) combines with J gene TRBJ2-7, with TRBD1 identical over 9 bases. Germline-derived CDR1 and CDR2 are LGHDT and YNNKEL (reference sequence). Trimming removed 5 bases from V and 3 bases from J; junction bases left unmatched: 8. The CDR3 consists of 15 residues.

This clone was seen a single time. The gene calls are TRBV6-5 and TRBJ1-1, with D possibly TRBD1 on 5 matching bases. The germline V gene encodes CDR1 MNHEY and CDR2 SVGAGI. The CDR3 runs to 15 residues. V was cut by 10 bases and J by 1 base, with 19 bases left in between. CDR3 bases: TGTGCCACCACAAGGGGCGTCATGGGGAACACTGAAGCTTTCTTT. Amino acids: CATTRGVMGNTEAFF.

The rearrangement uses TRBV3-1 (or the pseudogene TRBV3-2) and TRBJ1-5; D unresolved. Trimming cost V 6 bases and J 0 bases, with 9 bases left between them. The CDR3 runs to 14 residues. Per germline, CDR1 LGHDT and CDR2 YNNKEL (reference sequence). Here the CDR3 DNA reads TGTGCCAGCAGTACGAGTTATAGCAATCAGCCCCAGCATTTT. Translated: CASSTSYSNQPQHF.

The chain is built from TRBV11-2 and TRBJ1-6, with D unresolved. From germline, CDR1 is SGHAT and CDR2 FQNNGV. Trimming left V 1 base short and J 6 bases short, with 10 bases between. This CDR3 is 15 amino acids long. CDR3 DNA: TGTGCCAGCAGCTTAGGGGCTCCGCCTAATTCACCCCTCCACTTT. Its protein is CASSLGAPPNSPLHF.

V and J are TRBV7-9 and TRBJ1-4, with 7 nucleotides matching TRBD1. CDR1 and CDR2 from the germline V gene are SEHNR and FQNEAQ (reference sequence). CDR3 length: 16 amino acids. V lost 4 bases to trimming and J lost 6 bases; unmatched junction nucleotides: 11. The CDR3 here is CASSSARTGDDEKLFF. DNA of the CDR3: TGTGCCAGCAGCTCGGCGAGGACAGGTGATGATGAAAAACTGTTTTTT.

The CDR3 nucleotides are TGTGCCAGTAGTACCACCACCCCGGAGGACAGGGGAGAAGCTTTCTTT. Amino acid sequence: CASSTTTPEDRGEAFF. J is TRBJ1-1 and V is TRBV19; 9 bases align to TRBD1. Germline V gene data show CDR1 as LNHDA and CDR2 as SQIVND (reference sequence). V gave up 4 bases and J gave up 8 bases; unmatched junction bases: 14. The length of the CDR3 is 16 residues.

The V call is TRBV5-5, the J call TRBJ2-1, with 13 bases that match TRBD2. The CDR3 spans 18 residues. V lost 5 bases to trimming and J lost 9 bases; unmatched junction nucleotides: 17. CDR1 is SGHKS and CDR2 is YYEKEE in the germline V gene (reference sequence). CDR3 bases: TGTGCCAGCAGTCGTACGGGACTAGCGGGGAATGTTCGGGGTGAGCAGTTCTTC. Translated, it gives CASSRTGLAGNVRGEQFF.

This sequence joins TRBV15 and TRBJ1-5, with no clear D. Germline CDR1 reads LNHNV; CDR2 reads YYDKDF (reference sequence). The CDR3 is made up of 16 amino acids. Trimming cost V 0 bases and J 6 bases, with 15 bases left between them. CDR3 DNA sequence: TGTGCCACCAGCAGAGATCGATATGGTGTTAGTCAGCCCCAGCATTTT. The encoded protein is CATSRDRYGVSQPQHF.

The chain recombines TRBV19 with TRBJ2-3, with 8 bases aligning to TRBD1. With 5 bases clipped from V and 0 bases from J, the junction kept 1 base outside the gene matches. CDR1 is LNHDA and CDR2 is SQIVND in the germline V gene (reference sequence). This CDR3 contains 14 residues. The CDR3 nucleotides read TGTGCCAGTAGTGACAGGGGTAGCACAGATACGCAGTATTTT. Translating gives CASSDRGSTDTQYF.

This clone appeared a single time. This chain connects TRBV25-1 to TRBJ2-7, with 9 nucleotides matching TRBD2. Trimming cost V 2 bases and J 3 bases; bases outside gene matches: 5. The germline V gene has CDR1 MGHDK and CDR2 SYGVNS. The CDR3 runs 15 residues. CDR3 residues: CASSEVVSGGYEQYF. The CDR3 region has the DNA TGTGCCAGCAGTGAAGTCGTTAGCGGGGGCTACGAGCAGTACTTC.

The chain recombines TRBV6-1 with TRBJ1-2, with D unresolved. Trimming left V 2 bases short and J 4 bases short, with 11 bases between. CDR3 length: 14 residues. Germline V gene sequence: CDR1 MNHNS, CDR2 SASEGT. The CDR3, as DNA: TGTGCCAGCAGTGAATTGAGGTACGGCTATGGCTACACCTTC. This gives the protein CASSELRYGYGYTF.

The genes are TRBV19 and TRBJ1-1; possible D gene TRBD1, 5 bases. Trimming removed 0 bases from V and 8 bases from J, with 13 bases in between. Per germline, CDR1 LNHDA and CDR2 SQIVND (reference sequence). This CDR3 region has 14 residues. CDR3: CASSIEWPTGEAFF. The CDR3, as DNA: TGTGCCAGTAGTATAGAATGGCCCACAGGAGAAGCTTTCTTT.

The chain uses TRBV27 and TRBJ1-1; 8 bases are shared with TRBD1. From germline, CDR1 is MNHEY and CDR2 SMNVEV (reference sequence). J lost 4 bases, V lost 7 bases, and 14 bases had no gene match. The CDR3 is 16 amino acids. The CDR3 is CASTPSAGGWGTEAFF. CDR3 DNA sequence: TGTGCCAGCACTCCTTCGGCAGGGGGCTGGGGCACTGAAGCTTTCTTT.

V usage is TRBV4-1 and J usage is TRBJ1-5, with 9 bases that match TRBD1. Trimming took 3 bases from V and 3 from J; bases not matched to a gene: 9. In germline, CDR1 is MGHRA, CDR2 YSYEKL. The CDR3 extends over 17 amino acids. The CDR3 sequence is CASSQRDREIDNQPQHF. The CDR3 DNA sequence: TGCGCCAGCAGCCAGAGGGACAGGGAAATTGACAATCAGCCCCAGCATTTT.

This chain uses TRBV12-3 or TRBV12-4 with TRBJ2-1, with D unresolved. Trimming took off 3 bases at V and 7 bases at J, with 10 bases between the two ends. The CDR3 sequence is 13 residues long. DNA for the CDR3: TGTGCCAGCAGTTTGGAGTCTTGGAATGAGCAGTTCTTC. It codes for CASSLESWNEQFF.

The rearrangement links TRBV4-3 to TRBJ2-3; TRBD2 aligns across 9 bases. The trim removed 0 bases at V and 3 bases at J, leaving 7 bases unmatched. Germline V gives CDR1 LGHNA, CDR2 YSLEER. CDR3 size: 17 residues. CDR3 bases: TGCGCCAGCAGCCAAGATATGTCTAGCGGGATGACAGATACGCAGTATTTT. Encoded protein: CASSQDMSSGMTDTQYF.

This rearrangement joins TRBV6-5 to TRBJ1-1; D is unclear. Per the germline V gene, CDR1 is MNHEY and CDR2 is SVGAGI. V dropped 4 bases and J dropped 3 bases, with 12 bases sitting between them. CDR3 length: 14 amino acids. This CDR3 is CASSSMTGYTEAFF. The CDR3 coding sequence is TGTGCCAGCAGTTCAATGACGGGTTACACTGAAGCTTTCTTT.

V usage is TRBV18 and J usage is TRBJ1-2; TRBD1 matches at 8 bases. There are 14 residues in the CDR3. Germline trimming cut 2 bases from V and 3 bases from J; bases unmatched to any gene: 2. Germline-derived CDR1 and CDR2 are KGHSH and LQKENI. CDR3 sequence (DNA): TGTGCCAGCTCACCAGGACAGGGATACTATGGCTACACCTTC. Translation: CASSPGQGYYGYTF.

The gene calls are TRBV28 and TRBJ2-3; 9 nucleotides line up with TRBD2. Germline assignment: CDR1 MDHEN and CDR2 SYDVKM. The junction had 17 bases not matched to a gene; V was cut back by 8 bases and J by 2 bases. This CDR3 comprises 18 residues. CDR3 protein: CASLEPSSLAGHTDTQYF. The CDR3 DNA sequence: TGTGCCAGCCTAGAGCCTTCCTCCCTAGCGGGGCACACAGATACGCAGTATTTT.

The V gene is TRBV3-1 (or the pseudogene TRBV3-2), the J gene TRBJ1-2; D might be TRBD1 (6 bases). V dropped 2 bases and J dropped 4 bases, with 8 bases sitting between them. Germline loops: CDR1 LGHDT, CDR2 YNNKEL (reference sequence). The CDR3 contains 13 residues. Here the CDR3 reads CASSQIQGYGYTF. CDR3 in DNA: TGTGCCAGCAGCCAAATACAGGGCTATGGCTACACCTTC.

The gene calls are TRBV6-1 and TRBJ2-4; TRBD1 might be the D (6 bases). The CDR3 loop spans 12 amino acids. Trimming removed 3 bases at V and 9 bases at J, with 9 bases between. Germline V CDR1 and CDR2: MNHNS, SASEGT. In DNA form, the CDR3 reads TGTGCCAGCAGTGACAGGGGTGGCATTCAGTACTTC. Translated: CASSDRGGIQYF.

This chain connects TRBV9 to TRBJ2-7; 13 positions agree with TRBD2. There are 15 residues in the CDR3. The germline V gene encodes CDR1 SGDLS and CDR2 YYNGEE. J was trimmed by 4 bases and V by 8 bases; bases with no gene match: 9. The CDR3: CARGTSGTTGYEQYF. CDR3 coding DNA: TGTGCCAGAGGGACTAGCGGGACCACGGGATACGAGCAGTACTTC.

J is TRBJ2-7 and V is TRBV11-1; D uncertain. V was cut by 4 bases and J by 0 bases, with 10 bases left in between. Germline-derived CDR1 and CDR2 are SGHAT and FQDESV (reference sequence). The CDR3 is 14 amino acids. The DNA for the CDR3 is TGTGCCAGCAGCTCCTACACGGGCTCCTACGAGCAGTACTTC. Amino acids: CASSSYTGSYEQYF.